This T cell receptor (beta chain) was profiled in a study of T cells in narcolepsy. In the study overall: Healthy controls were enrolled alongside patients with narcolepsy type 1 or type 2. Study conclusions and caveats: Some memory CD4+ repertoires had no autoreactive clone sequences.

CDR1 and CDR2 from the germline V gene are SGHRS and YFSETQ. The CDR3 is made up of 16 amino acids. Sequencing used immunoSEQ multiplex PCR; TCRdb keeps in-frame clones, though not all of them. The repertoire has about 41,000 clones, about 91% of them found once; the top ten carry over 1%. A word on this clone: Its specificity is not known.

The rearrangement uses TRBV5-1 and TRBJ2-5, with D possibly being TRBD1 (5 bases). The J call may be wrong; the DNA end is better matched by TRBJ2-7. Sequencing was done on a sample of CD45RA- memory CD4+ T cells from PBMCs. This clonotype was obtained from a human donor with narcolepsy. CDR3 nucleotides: TGCGCCAGCAGCTTGGAGGGTGGGCGGCAGGGTGACGAGCAGTACTTC. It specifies CASSLEGGRQGDEQYF.